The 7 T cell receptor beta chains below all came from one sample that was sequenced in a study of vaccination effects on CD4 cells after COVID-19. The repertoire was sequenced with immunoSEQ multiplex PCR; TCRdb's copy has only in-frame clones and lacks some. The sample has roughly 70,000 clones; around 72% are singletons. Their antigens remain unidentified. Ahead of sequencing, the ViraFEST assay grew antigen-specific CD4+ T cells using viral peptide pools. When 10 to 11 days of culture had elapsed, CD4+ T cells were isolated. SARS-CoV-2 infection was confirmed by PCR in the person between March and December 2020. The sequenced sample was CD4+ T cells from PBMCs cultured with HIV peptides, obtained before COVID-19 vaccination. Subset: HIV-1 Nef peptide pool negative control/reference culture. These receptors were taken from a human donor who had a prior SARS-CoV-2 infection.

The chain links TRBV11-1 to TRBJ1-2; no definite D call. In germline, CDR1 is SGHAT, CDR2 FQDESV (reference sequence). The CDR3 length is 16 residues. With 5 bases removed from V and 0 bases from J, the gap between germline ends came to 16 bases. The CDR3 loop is CASSSRVRVSNYGYTF. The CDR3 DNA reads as TGTGCCAGCAGCAGTAGGGTTAGGGTTTCTAACTATGGCTACACCTTC.

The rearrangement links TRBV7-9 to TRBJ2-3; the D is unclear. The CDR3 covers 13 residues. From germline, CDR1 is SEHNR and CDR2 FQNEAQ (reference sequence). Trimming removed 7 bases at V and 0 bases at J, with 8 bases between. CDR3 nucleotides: TGTGCCAGCACGTCCGTTAGCACAGATACGCAGTATTTT. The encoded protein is CASTSVSTDTQYF.

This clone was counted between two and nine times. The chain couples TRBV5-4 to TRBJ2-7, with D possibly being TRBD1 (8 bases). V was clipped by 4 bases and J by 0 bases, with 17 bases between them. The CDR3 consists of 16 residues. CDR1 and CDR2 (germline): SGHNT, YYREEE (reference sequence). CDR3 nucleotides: TGTGCCAGCAGCCGCGGACAGGGCGGGAGCTCCTACGAGCAGTACTTC. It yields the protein CASSRGQGGSSYEQYF.

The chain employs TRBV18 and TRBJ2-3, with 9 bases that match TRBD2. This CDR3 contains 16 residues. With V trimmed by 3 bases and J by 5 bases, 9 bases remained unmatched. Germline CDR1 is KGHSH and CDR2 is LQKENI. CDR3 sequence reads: CASSPRAGGPLDTQYF. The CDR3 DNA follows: TGTGCCAGCTCACCGCGGGCGGGAGGGCCTCTAGATACGCAGTATTTT.

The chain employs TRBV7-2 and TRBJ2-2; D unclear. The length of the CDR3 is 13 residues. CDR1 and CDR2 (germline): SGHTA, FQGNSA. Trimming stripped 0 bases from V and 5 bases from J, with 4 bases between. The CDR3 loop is CASSLARTGELFF. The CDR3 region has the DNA TGTGCCAGCAGCTTAGCTAGAACCGGGGAGCTGTTTTTT. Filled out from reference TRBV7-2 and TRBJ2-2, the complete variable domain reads GAGVSQSPSNKVTEKGKDVELRCDPISGHTALYWYRQSLGQGLEFLIYFQGNSAPDKSGLPSDRFSAERTGGSVSTLTIQRTQQEDSAVYLCASSLARTGELFFGEGSRLTVL.

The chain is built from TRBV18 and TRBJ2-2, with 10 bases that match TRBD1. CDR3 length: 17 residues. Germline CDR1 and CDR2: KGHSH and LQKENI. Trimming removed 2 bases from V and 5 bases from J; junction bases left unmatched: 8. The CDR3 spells CASSPISGTGDTGELFF. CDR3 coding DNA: TGTGCCAGCTCACCAATATCCGGGACAGGGGATACCGGGGAGCTGTTTTTT. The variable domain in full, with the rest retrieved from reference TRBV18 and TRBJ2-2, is NAGVMQNPRHLVRRRGQEARLRCSPMKGHSHVYWYRQLPEEGLKFMVYLQKENIIDESGMPKERFSAEFPKEGPSILRIQQVVRGDSAAYFCASSPISGTGDTGELFFGEGSRLTVL.

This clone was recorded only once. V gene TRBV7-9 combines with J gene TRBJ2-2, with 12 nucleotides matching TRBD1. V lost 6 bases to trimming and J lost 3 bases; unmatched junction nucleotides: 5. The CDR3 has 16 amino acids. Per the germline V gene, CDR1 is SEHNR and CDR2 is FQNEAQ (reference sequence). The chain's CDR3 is CASRYGTGGDTGELFF. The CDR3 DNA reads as TGTGCCAGCAGATACGGGACAGGGGGCGACACCGGGGAGCTGTTTTTT.